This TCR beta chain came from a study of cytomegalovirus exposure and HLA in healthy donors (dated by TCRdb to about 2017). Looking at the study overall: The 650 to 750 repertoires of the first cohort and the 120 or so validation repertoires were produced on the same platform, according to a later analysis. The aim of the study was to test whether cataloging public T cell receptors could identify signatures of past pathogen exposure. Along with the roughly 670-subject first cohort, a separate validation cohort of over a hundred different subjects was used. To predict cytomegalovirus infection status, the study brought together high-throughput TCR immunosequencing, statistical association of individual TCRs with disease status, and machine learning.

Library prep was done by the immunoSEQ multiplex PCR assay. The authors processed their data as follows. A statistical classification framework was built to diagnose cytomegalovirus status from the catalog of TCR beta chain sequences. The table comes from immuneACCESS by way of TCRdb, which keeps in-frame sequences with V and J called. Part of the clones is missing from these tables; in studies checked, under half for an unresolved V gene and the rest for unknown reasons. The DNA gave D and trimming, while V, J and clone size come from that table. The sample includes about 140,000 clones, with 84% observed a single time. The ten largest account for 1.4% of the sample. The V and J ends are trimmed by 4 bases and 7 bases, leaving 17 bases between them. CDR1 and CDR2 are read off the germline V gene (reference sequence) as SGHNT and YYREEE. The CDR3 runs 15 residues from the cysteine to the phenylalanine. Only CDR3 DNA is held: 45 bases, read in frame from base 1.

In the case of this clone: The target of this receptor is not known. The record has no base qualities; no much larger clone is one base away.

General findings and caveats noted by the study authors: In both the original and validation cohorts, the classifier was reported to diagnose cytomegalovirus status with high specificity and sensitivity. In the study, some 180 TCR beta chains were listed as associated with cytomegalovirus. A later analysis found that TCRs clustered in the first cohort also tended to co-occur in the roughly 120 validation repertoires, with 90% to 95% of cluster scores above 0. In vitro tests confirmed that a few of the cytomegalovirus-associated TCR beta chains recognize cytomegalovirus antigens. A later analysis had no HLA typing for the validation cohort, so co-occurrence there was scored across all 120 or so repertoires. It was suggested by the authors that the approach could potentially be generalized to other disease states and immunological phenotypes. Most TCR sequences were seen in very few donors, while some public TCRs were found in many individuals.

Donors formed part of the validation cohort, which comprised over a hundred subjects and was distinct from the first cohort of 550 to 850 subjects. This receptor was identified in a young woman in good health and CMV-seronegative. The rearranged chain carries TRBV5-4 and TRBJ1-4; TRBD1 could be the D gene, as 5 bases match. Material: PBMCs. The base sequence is TGTGCCAGCAGCACAGCAGGGAGGCGGATTGAAAAACTGTTTTTT. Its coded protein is CASSTAGRRIEKLFF.